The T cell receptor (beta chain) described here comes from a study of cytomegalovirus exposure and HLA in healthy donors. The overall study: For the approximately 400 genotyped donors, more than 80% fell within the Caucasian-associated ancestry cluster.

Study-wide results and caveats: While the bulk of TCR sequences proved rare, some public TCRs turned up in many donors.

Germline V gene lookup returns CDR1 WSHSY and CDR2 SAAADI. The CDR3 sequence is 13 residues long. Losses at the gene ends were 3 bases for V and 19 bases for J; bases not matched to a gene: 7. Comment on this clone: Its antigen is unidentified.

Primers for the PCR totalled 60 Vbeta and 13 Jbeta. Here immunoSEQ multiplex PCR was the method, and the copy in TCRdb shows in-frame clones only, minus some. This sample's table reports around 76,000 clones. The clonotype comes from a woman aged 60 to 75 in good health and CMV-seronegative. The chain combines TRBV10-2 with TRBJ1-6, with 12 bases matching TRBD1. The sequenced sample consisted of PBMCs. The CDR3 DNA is TGCGCCAGCAGTGAAGGGACAGGGGGCCGTTCGCACTTT. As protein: CASSEGTGGRSHF.